This T cell receptor beta chain was sequenced during a study of T-cell reconstitution after alpha-beta-depleted transplantation in children. There are many counts of this clonotype. Germline assignment: CDR1 ENHRY and CDR2 SYGVKD. Deletions cut 7 bases from V and 8 bases from J, with 22 bases between. The CDR3 is 15 residues long. The TCRbeta library incorporated unique molecular identifiers. TCRdb re-analysed the PCR reads in MiXCR, keeping a single row per CDR3 protein. The sample holds around 87,000 distinct CDR3 sequences; 7% to 10% are singletons and the top ten take 6.9%. The chain joins TRBV10-3 to TRBJ2-3, with D perhaps matching TRBD1 (6 bases). This sequence originates from a human donor who donated a stem cell graft to a child with congenital amegakaryocytic thrombocytopenia. Sequencing used PBMCs from the stem cell graft donor, obtained from the stem cell graft. The CDR3 here is CAITDSLGERGTQYF. CDR3 nucleotides: TGTGCCATCACGGACAGCTTAGGGGAACGGGGTACGCAGTATTTT.